This T cell receptor beta chain is from a study of regulatory T cells in long-lasting Graves disease. Study observations and caveats: Persistent disease was characterized by preferential usage of TRBV28, TRBJ1-2 and TRBJ2-5. Comparison showed that persistent patients shared more public clonotypes (about 2,800) than new patients (approximately 930).

Time point specified: newly diagnosed GD, antithyroid drugs for less than 3 months. The TCR library was prepared using RNA isolated from PBMCs. This CDR3 contains 15 residues. The germline CDR1 and CDR2 sequences are MNHNS and SASEGT. With respect to this clonotype: Its antigen is still unknown. At one end the junction does not follow the germline gene, possibly because of a read error.

The authors built TCR beta libraries using iRepertoire HTBI primers and Arm-PCR of CDR3 regions. MiXCR, applied by TCRdb to the multiplex PCR reads, yields one record per CDR3 protein. The sample consists of 450,000 to 700,000 distinct CDR3 sequences, roughly 14% of them appearing once. The data were also submitted as part of a second study, on T cells in Graves' hyperthyroidism and ophthalmopathy.

This clonotype was sampled from a man aged 25-45 years with Graves disease. This specimen was peripheral blood mononuclear cells (PBMCs), taken at new diagnosis, from a patient treated with antithyroid drugs. The gene calls are TRBV6-1 and TRBJ2-3; 12 bases map to TRBD2. CDR3 region: CGSSPRLAGADTQYF. The CDR3, as DNA: TGTGGCAGCAGTCCAAGACTAGCGGGAGCAGATACGCAGTATTTT.